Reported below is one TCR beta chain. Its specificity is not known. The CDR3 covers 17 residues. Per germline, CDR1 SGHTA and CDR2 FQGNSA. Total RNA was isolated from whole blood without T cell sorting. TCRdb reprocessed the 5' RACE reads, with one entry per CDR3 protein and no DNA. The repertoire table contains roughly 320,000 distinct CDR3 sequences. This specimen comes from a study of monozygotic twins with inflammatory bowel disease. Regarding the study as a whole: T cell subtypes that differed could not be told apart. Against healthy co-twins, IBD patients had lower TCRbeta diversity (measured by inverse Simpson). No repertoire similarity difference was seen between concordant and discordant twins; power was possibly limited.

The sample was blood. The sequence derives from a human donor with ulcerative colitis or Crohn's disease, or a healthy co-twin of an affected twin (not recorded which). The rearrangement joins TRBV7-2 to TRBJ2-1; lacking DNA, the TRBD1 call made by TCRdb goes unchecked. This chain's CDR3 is CASSLRGAGGPYNEQFF.